This T cell receptor (beta chain) was recorded in a study of cytomegalovirus exposure and HLA in healthy donors. CDR3 size: 14 residues. Germline CDR1 and CDR2: SGHVS and FQNEAQ. V was clipped by 7 bases and J by 2 bases, with 14 bases between them. A remark on this clone: The antigen is undetermined.

PCR employed 60 Vbeta and 13 Jbeta primers. Repertoires were generated with immunoSEQ multiplex PCR, while TCRdb's copy carries only in-frame clones and drops some. The sample contains some 99,000 clones, roughly 76% of which appear only once. Findings and limits, study-wide: Compared with the approximately 680-donor mean, an Asian-associated ancestry cluster reportedly had fewer N-insertions, according to a later analysis.

The chain has TRBV7-8 and TRBJ1-1, with unresolved D. The sequence was collected from a man aged 35 to 55 in good health and CMV-seronegative. Material for sequencing was PBMCs. This chain's CDR3 is CASTSVGANTEAFF. DNA of the CDR3: TGTGCCAGCACTTCCGTGGGAGCCAACACTGAAGCTTTCTTT. The whole variable domain, remainder taken from reference TRBV7-8 and TRBJ1-1, is GAGVSQSPRYKVAKRGQDVALRCDPISGHVSLFWYQQALGQGPEFLTYFQNEAQLDKSGLPSDRFFAERPEGSVSTLKIQRTQQEDSAVYLCASTSVGANTEAFFGQGTRLTVV.